This TCR beta chain was profiled in a study of beta chain features in type 1 diabetes. The authors reverse transcribed all of the isolated RNA, so sequencing captured expressed TCRB transcripts. Data came from immunoSEQ multiplex PCR; TCRdb stores just in-frame clones and leaves some out. The profile shows 350,000 to 450,000 clones, approximately 13% of them singletons. At least ten counts were recorded for this clone. The sample was naive CD4+ T cells from blood. The clonotype originates from a man between 25 and 39 years old in good health.

CDR3 sequence: CAWSPRDIQYF. The CDR3 DNA follows: TGTGCCTGGAGCCCACGAGACATTCAGTACTTC. The chain uses TRBV30 and TRBJ2-4; no clear D. The CDR3 has 11 amino acids. Trimming took off 3 bases at V and 8 bases at J, with 8 bases between the two ends. Per the germline V gene, CDR1 is GTSNPN and CDR2 is SVGIG (reference sequence).